This TCR beta chain was sequenced for a study of T cell repertoires and HLA-DP antigens. V dropped 5 bases and J dropped 1 base, with 11 bases sitting between them. CDR1 MDHEN and CDR2 SYDVKM come from the germline V gene. This CDR3 region has 14 residues. As for this clone: What it recognizes is unknown.

TCRdb's table, derived via immunoSEQ multiplex PCR, lists solely in-frame clones and lacks some. The sample carries about 89,000 clones, about 89% recorded once. The TCR sequence derives from a man aged 50 or older in good health and CMV-seronegative. The source material was CD4+ T cells from PBMCs. The chain joins TRBV28 to TRBJ1-1, with D hard to call. The CDR3, as DNA: TGTGCCAGCAGTACTCCCTCCGGGAACACTGAAGCTTTCTTT. It translates to CASSTPSGNTEAFF.